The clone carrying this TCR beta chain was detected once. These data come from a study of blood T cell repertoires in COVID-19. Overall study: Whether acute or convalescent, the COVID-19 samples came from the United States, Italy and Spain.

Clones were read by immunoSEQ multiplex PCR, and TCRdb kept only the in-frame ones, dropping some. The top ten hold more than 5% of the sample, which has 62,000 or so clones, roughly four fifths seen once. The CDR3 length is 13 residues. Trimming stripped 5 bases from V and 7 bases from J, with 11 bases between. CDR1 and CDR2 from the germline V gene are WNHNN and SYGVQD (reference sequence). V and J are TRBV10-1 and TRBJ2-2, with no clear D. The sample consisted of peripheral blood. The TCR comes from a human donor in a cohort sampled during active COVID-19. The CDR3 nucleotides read TGCGCCAGCAGTCGAATTAGAGGCGGGGAGCTGTTTTTT. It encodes CASSRIRGGELFF.